This record covers a single TCR beta chain. Generated by immunoSEQ multiplex PCR, the TCRdb table keeps only in-frame clones and is missing some. The table records 75,000 to 100,000 clones, approximately 87% of them present only once. V lost 5 bases, J lost 5 bases, and 12 bases lay in between. The CDR3 has 13 amino acids. This entry is derived from a study of blood T cell repertoires in COVID-19. Whole-study context: Both acute and convalescent COVID-19 samples were obtained from the United States, Italy and Spain. From T cells, B-cell-depleted T cells, or PBMCs came the material, which was cDNA or gDNA.

The sample was peripheral blood. The rearrangement links TRBV12-3 or TRBV12-4 to TRBJ1-1; weak D call: TRBD1 (6 bases). This sequence was found in a human donor in a cohort sampled during active COVID-19. The CDR3 is CASSPTGLTEAFF. CDR3 in DNA: TGTGCCAGCAGTCCAACAGGGTTGACTGAAGCTTTCTTT.